These T cell receptor beta chains were read from a single sample in a study of shared clonotypes between healthy human individuals. Produced via immunoSEQ multiplex PCR; TCRdb's table is partial and in-frame only. The data hold roughly 850,000 clones, with 95% to 97% observed a single time. Material: naive CD8+ T cells sorted from blood. These receptor sequences come from a man aged 30 to 39 in good health. Both conserved end residues are part of each CDR3. The order of the fields is CDR3 protein, CDR3 DNA, D gene, V gene, clone size, J gene. The D gene is left open where the match is weak. Size is omitted from some rows. Given values are once, few, many or a class for expanded clones.

CDR3: CASSGLAGSYNEQFF
DNA: TGTGCCAGCAGCGGACTAGCGGGCTCCTACAATGAGCAGTTCTTC
D: TRBD2
V: TRBV7-2
size: .
J: TRBJ2-1

CDR3: CASDYAGGGNQPQHF
DNA: TGTGCCAGCGATTACGCAGGGGGCGGAAATCAGCCCCAGCATTTT
D: TRBD1
V: TRBV7-2
size: .
J: TRBJ1-5

CDR3: CASSYGGPYEQYF
DNA: TGTGCCAGCAGTTACGGGGGCCCCTACGAGCAGTACTTC
D: .
V: TRBV6-5
size: once
J: TRBJ2-7

CDR3: CASSHSGADPHNEQFF
DNA: TGTGCCAGCAGCCATTCGGGGGCTGATCCTCACAATGAGCAGTTCTTC
D: .
V: TRBV7-9
size: .
J: TRBJ2-1

CDR3: CASSFGYNEQFF
DNA: TGTGCCAGCAGTTTTGGGTACAATGAGCAGTTCTTC
D: .
V: TRBV28
size: .
J: TRBJ2-1

CDR3: CASRGSYGYTF
DNA: TGTGCCAGCAGGGGGTCCTATGGCTACACCTTC
D: .
V: TRBV27
size: .
J: TRBJ1-2

CDR3: CAISESTFGEQVELDEQYF
DNA: TGTGCCATCAGTGAGTCGACTTTCGGGGAACAGGTTGAATTGGACGAGCAGTACTTC
D: .
V: TRBV10-3
size: .
J: TRBJ2-7

CDR3: CASSYGAGGTYNEQFF
DNA: TGTGCCAGCAGTTATGGAGCGGGGGGTACCTACAATGAGCAGTTCTTC
D: TRBD2
V: TRBV6-5
size: .
J: TRBJ2-1

CDR3: CSVQVRTYNEQFF
DNA: TGCAGCGTTCAAGTAAGGACCTACAATGAGCAGTTCTTC
D: .
V: TRBV29-1
size: once
J: TRBJ2-1

CDR3: CASSSPLTRYNEQFF
DNA: TGTGCCAGCAGTTCCCCTCTCACACGTTACAATGAGCAGTTCTTC
D: .
V: TRBV6-5
size: .
J: TRBJ2-1

CDR3: CASSPGMNTGELFF
DNA: TGTGCCAGCAGCCCGGGGATGAACACCGGGGAGCTGTTTTTT
D: .
V: TRBV27
size: .
J: TRBJ2-2

CDR3: CASSGRVPVADRSYEQYF
DNA: TGTGCCAGCAGTGGAAGGGTCCCGGTGGCGGACAGGTCCTACGAGCAGTACTTC
D: TRBD1
V: TRBV27
size: .
J: TRBJ2-7

CDR3: CASRNLGGSAQHF
DNA: TGTGCCAGCAGGAACCTTGGGGGGTCGGCCCAGCATTTT
D: .
V: TRBV27
size: .
J: TRBJ1-5

CDR3: CASRSGTDSYEQYF
DNA: TGTGCCAGCAGGTCCGGGACAGACTCCTACGAGCAGTACTTC
D: TRBD1
V: TRBV27
size: .
J: TRBJ2-7

CDR3: CASSLGLASVNEQYF
DNA: TGTGCCAGCAGCTTAGGGCTAGCGTCAGTTAACGAGCAGTACTTC
D: .
V: TRBV11-2
size: .
J: TRBJ2-7

CDR3: CASSFHRRNGGTEAFF
DNA: TGTGCCAGCAGCTTTCACAGGAGAAATGGGGGGACTGAAGCTTTCTTT
D: .
V: TRBV7-8
size: .
J: TRBJ1-1

CDR3: CASIGRGTQYF
DNA: TGTGCCAGCATCGGTCGGGGGACCCAGTACTTC
D: .
V: TRBV27
size: .
J: TRBJ2-5

CDR3: CASSLSVAGELYF
DNA: TGTGCCAGCAGTTTATCCGTAGCGGGAGAGCTGTATTTT
D: TRBD2
V: TRBV27
size: .
J: TRBJ2-3

CDR3: CATSPGGIHEQYF
DNA: TGTGCCACCAGTCCCGGTGGGATCCACGAGCAGTACTTC
D: .
V: TRBV15
size: .
J: TRBJ2-7

CDR3: CSAGLQFRTDTQYF
DNA: TGCAGCGCTGGACTTCAGTTCCGCACAGATACGCAGTATTTT
D: .
V: TRBV29-1
size: .
J: TRBJ2-3

CDR3: CASSLELGRSYEQYF
DNA: TGTGCCAGCAGCTTGGAGCTGGGTAGGTCCTACGAGCAGTACTTC
D: .
V: TRBV5-5
size: .
J: TRBJ2-7

CDR3: CASSLAVGLAGEASTDTQYF
DNA: TGTGCCAGCAGTTTGGCGGTGGGACTAGCGGGAGAAGCTAGCACAGATACGCAGTATTTT
D: TRBD2
V: TRBV28
size: .
J: TRBJ2-3

CDR3: CASSLGTQWRETYEQYF
DNA: TGTGCCAGCAGTTTAGGTACCCAGTGGCGGGAGACCTACGAGCAGTACTTC
D: TRBD2
V: TRBV28
size: once
J: TRBJ2-7

CDR3: CASSHGDEQYF
DNA: TGTGCCAGCAGCCACGGGGACGAGCAGTACTTC
D: .
V: TRBV7-9
size: .
J: TRBJ2-7

CDR3: CASSYLGTGVTGELFF
DNA: TGTGCCAGCAGCTACCTAGGGACAGGGGTCACCGGGGAGCTGTTTTTT
D: TRBD1
V: TRBV9
size: .
J: TRBJ2-2

CDR3: CSVELPAAGVYNEQFF
DNA: TGCAGCGTTGAACTCCCAGCGGCAGGGGTTTACAATGAGCAGTTCTTC
D: .
V: TRBV29-1
size: .
J: TRBJ2-1

CDR3: CASSSLAGVPDTQYF
DNA: TGTGCCAGCAGTTCGCTAGCGGGAGTCCCAGATACGCAGTATTTT
D: TRBD2
V: TRBV27
size: .
J: TRBJ2-3

CDR3: CASSNRPGELFF
DNA: TGTGCCAGCAGTAACAGACCCGGGGAGCTGTTTTTT
D: .
V: TRBV27
size: .
J: TRBJ2-2

CDR3: CASSHFAGGAYQPQHF
DNA: TGTGCCAGCAGCCATTTCGCAGGGGGCGCTTATCAGCCCCAGCATTTT
D: TRBD1
V: TRBV7-9
size: .
J: TRBJ1-5

CDR3: CSVVSGDSSYEQYF
DNA: TGCAGCGTTGTTAGCGGGGATAGCTCCTACGAGCAGTACTTC
D: TRBD2
V: TRBV29-1
size: .
J: TRBJ2-7

CDR3: CASSLSKSYEQYF
DNA: TGTGCCAGCAGTTTATCGAAGTCCTACGAGCAGTACTTC
D: .
V: TRBV27
size: .
J: TRBJ2-7

CDR3: CASSERGRAYVGNEQFF
DNA: TGTGCCAGCTCCGAAAGGGGGCGGGCATACGTAGGTAATGAGCAGTTCTTC
D: TRBD1
V: TRBV27
size: .
J: TRBJ2-1

CDR3: CASRGLAPETQYF
DNA: TGTGCCAGCAGGGGACTCGCACCGGAGACCCAGTACTTC
D: .
V: TRBV6-4
size: .
J: TRBJ2-5

CDR3: CASSSTGLSDTQYF
DNA: TGTGCCAGCAGCTCAACGGGACTCTCAGATACGCAGTATTTT
D: .
V: TRBV11-2
size: once
J: TRBJ2-3

CDR3: CSVDGAEESYNEQFF
DNA: TGCAGCGTTGATGGCGCGGAGGAGTCCTACAATGAGCAGTTCTTC
D: .
V: TRBV29-1
size: .
J: TRBJ2-1

CDR3: CASSPSGLAGGFSYEQYF
DNA: TGTGCCAGCAGCCCCTCGGGACTAGCGGGAGGGTTCTCCTACGAGCAGTACTTC
D: TRBD2
V: TRBV9
size: .
J: TRBJ2-7

CDR3: CASSPRGGGFVNTEAFF
DNA: TGTGCCAGCTCACCGCGGGGAGGGGGCTTCGTGAACACTGAAGCTTTCTTT
D: TRBD1
V: TRBV18
size: .
J: TRBJ1-1

CDR3: CASSLTVWGRNNEQFF
DNA: TGTGCCAGCAGCTTAACAGTCTGGGGGAGGAACAATGAGCAGTTCTTC
D: .
V: TRBV7-2
size: .
J: TRBJ2-1

CDR3: CASSISGTGALVQPQHF
DNA: TGTGCCAGTAGTATTTCGGGGACAGGGGCTCTAGTTCAGCCCCAGCATTTT
D: TRBD1
V: TRBV19
size: .
J: TRBJ1-5

CDR3: CASSLTDNTEAFF
DNA: TGTGCCAGCAGCTTGACAGACAACACTGAAGCTTTCTTT
D: .
V: TRBV11-1
size: .
J: TRBJ1-1

CDR3: CASSRSRTGFDSYEQYF
DNA: TGTGCCAGCAGCCGCAGTAGGACAGGATTTGATTCCTACGAGCAGTACTTC
D: TRBD1
V: TRBV13
size: .
J: TRBJ2-7